Listed here is a single T cell receptor beta chain. Its antigen remains unknown. This sample was taken from a study of CD8 T cells in ankylosing spondylitis. MiXCR was run by TCRdb on the 5' RACE reads, yielding one entry per CDR3 protein. Of some 150,000 distinct CDR3 sequences in the sample, approximately 10% are singletons; the top ten hold around 4.1%. The CDR3 spans 14 residues. The ends were cut back, 2 bases at V and 4 bases at J, with 11 bases in the middle. CDR1 SGHNT and CDR2 YYREEE come from the germline V gene (reference sequence). Study findings and constraints: A TCR beta motif of fewer than ten highly homologous variants seemed to mark ankylosing spondylitis blood.

Sequencing input: blood, either unsorted or a sorted T cell fraction (not recorded which). This TCR was sampled from a female donor with ankylosing spondylitis or in good health (not recorded which). This chain connects TRBV5-4 to TRBJ2-3, with TRBD2 as a possible D gene (5 bases). CDR3 sequence: CASSLGGSADTQYF. DNA of the CDR3: TGTGCCAGCAGCTTAGGTGGGAGTGCAGATACGCAGTATTTT.